This T cell receptor beta chain was documented in a study of control samples from healthy donors and cancer patients. TCRdb's table, derived via immunoSEQ multiplex PCR, lists solely in-frame clones and lacks some. In the table there are some 120,000 clones, 80% to 95% of which are singletons. The germline CDR1 and CDR2 sequences are SGHRS and YFSETQ. The CDR3 sequence is 16 residues long. With V trimmed by 2 bases and J by 0 bases, 5 bases remained unmatched. This chain links TRBV5-1 with TRBJ2-1; 7 bases match TRBD2. The clonotype comes from an elderly man with head and neck cancer. The sequencing input was PBMCs. CDR3 in amino acids: CASSFTSAGSYNEQFF. The CDR3, as DNA: TGCGCCAGCAGCTTTACTAGCGCGGGCTCCTACAATGAGCAGTTCTTC.